A single sample is the source of the 15 T cell receptor beta chains below, sequenced in a study of CD8+CD57+ T cells in acquired aplastic anemia. CDR3 and TCR beta VDJ profiling relied on a genomic DNA template. Via MiXCR, TCRdb re-called the reads, giving one row per CDR3 protein. The sample has about 180,000 distinct CDR3 sequences, 45% to 50% seen once; the top ten hold 2.5% to 3.5%. The sequencing input was sorted CD4+, CD8+, or CD8+CD57+ T cells (not recorded which) from PBMCs. These receptors all stem from a human donor in good health.

This chain links TRBV7-9 with TRBJ2-7; D remains ambiguous. Germline V gene sequence: CDR1 SEHNR, CDR2 FQNEAQ (reference sequence). Trimming cost V 6 bases and J 0 bases, with 9 bases left between them. This CDR3 is built from 13 residues. CDR3 nucleotides: TGTGCCAGCAGGGGCGGACCCTCCTACGAGCAGTACTTC. Its translation is CASRGGPSYEQYF.

This clonotype was detected ten times or more. This sequence joins TRBV19 and TRBJ1-2, with TRBD1 as a possible D gene (6 bases). CDR1 and CDR2 from the germline V gene are LNHDA and SQIVND (reference sequence). The CDR3 length is 15 residues. With 4 bases removed from V and 2 bases from J, the gap between germline ends came to 14 bases. The CDR3 bases are TGTGCCAGTAGTACAACAGGGCGTTTGAACTATGGCTACACCTTC. Protein: CASSTTGRLNYGYTF.

This clonotype occurred a few times. The genes are TRBV30 and TRBJ2-3; D is possibly TRBD2 (5 bases). The CDR3 is made up of 12 amino acids. Trimming cost V 4 bases and J 4 bases, with 9 bases left between them. In germline, CDR1 is GTSNPN, CDR2 SVGIG (reference sequence). CDR3 DNA: TGTGCCTGGAATGAAGCGGCAGATACGCAGTATTTT. This encodes CAWNEAADTQYF.

With respect to this clonotype: A much larger clone lies one base from this, so it may be a read error. The chain couples TRBV5-4 to TRBJ1-4, with D hard to call. The CDR3 covers 15 residues. Germline V gene sequence: CDR1 SGHNT, CDR2 YYREEE (reference sequence). Written as DNA, the CDR3 is TGTGCCAGCAGCTTGGGGATAGCAACTAATGAAAAACTGTCTTTT. This encodes CASSLGIATNEKLSF. The complete variable domain, with remaining parts taken from reference TRBV5-4 and TRBJ1-4, reads ETGVTQSPTHLIKTRGQQVTLRCSSQSGHNTVSWYQQALGQGPQFIFQYYREEENGRGNFPPRFSGLQFPNYSSELNVNALELDDSALYLCASSLGIATNEKLSFGSGTQLSVL.

As regards this clonotype: A much larger clone lies a single base off, so this may be a read error. The chain joins TRBV12-3 or TRBV12-4 to TRBJ2-1, with 8 bases fitting TRBD1. There are 12 residues in the CDR3. In DNA form, the CDR3 reads TGTGCCACCAGGGGGCCCCACAATGGGCAGTTCTTC. Translation gives CATRGPHNGQFF.

Ten or more counts support this clonotype. The chain links TRBV24-1 to TRBJ2-1; TRBD2 matches at 9 bases. Unmatched junction bases numbered 7, after V lost 4 bases and J lost 7 bases. The CDR3 runs to 15 residues. Per the germline V gene, CDR1 is KGHDR and CDR2 is SFDVKD. In DNA, the CDR3 is TGTGCCACCAGTGACGAGGCTAGCGGGACGAATGAGCAGTTCTTC. This codes for CATSDEASGTNEQFF.

This clonotype was seen ten or more times. J is TRBJ2-2 and V is TRBV5-4, with 7 bases aligning to TRBD2. Trimming at V came to 4 bases and at J to 5 bases, leaving 11 bases not matched to a gene. CDR3 length: 16 residues. CDR1 and CDR2 (germline): SGHNT, YYREEE (reference sequence). For the CDR3, the DNA is TGTGCCAGCAGCGTAGGGAGCCTAGCGGCAACCGGGGAGCTGTTTTTT. This translates into CASSVGSLAATGELFF.

In this sample, this clonotype turned up many times. This chain connects TRBV12-3 or TRBV12-4 to TRBJ2-7, with 9 nucleotides matching TRBD1. J gave up 3 bases and V 0 bases, and 6 bases lay outside the gene matches. The CDR3 is 16 residues long. The CDR3 DNA sequence: TGTGCCAGCAGTTTAGCTCCGGGACAGGGAGTCTACGAGCAGTACTTC. Translated: CASSLAPGQGVYEQYF.

This clonotype was observed many times. The chain uses TRBV7-9 and TRBJ2-7; D unclear. Trimming left V 5 bases short and J 3 bases short, with 14 bases between. This CDR3 comprises 14 residues. Germline CDR1 SEHNR, CDR2 FQNEAQ (reference sequence). CDR3 coding DNA: TGTGCCAGCAGCGTTGCCCAGCTGGGCTACGAGCAGTACTTC. Amino acids: CASSVAQLGYEQYF.

In its sample, this clonotype was seen many times. The chain carries TRBV6-1 and TRBJ2-7; D not resolved. The germline gives CDR1 MNHNS, CDR2 SASEGT. Trimming left V 2 bases short and J 0 bases short, with 8 bases between. The CDR3 loop spans 14 amino acids. This chain's CDR3 is CASSESWPSYEQYF. CDR3 in DNA: TGTGCCAGCAGTGAAAGTTGGCCCTCCTACGAGCAGTACTTC.

This clonotype was counted at least ten times. The chain employs TRBV11-2 and TRBJ2-3, with D perhaps matching TRBD2 (5 bases). Germline CDR1 and CDR2: SGHAT and FQNNGV. The CDR3 spans 15 residues. V was shortened by 2 bases and J by 3 bases, with 12 bases between the two germline ends. The DNA of the CDR3 is TGTGCCAGCAGCTTACATACGGGAAAGACAGATACGCAGTATTTT. This encodes CASSLHTGKTDTQYF.

This rearrangement joins TRBV5-1 to TRBJ1-1; D not certain. This CDR3 contains 16 residues. V was clipped by 3 bases and J by 1 base, with 16 bases between them. The germline V gene has CDR1 SGHRS and CDR2 YFSETQ. The CDR3 sequence is CASSSHNRRGNTEAFF. Here the CDR3 DNA reads TGCGCCAGCAGCTCACACAATCGAAGAGGGAACACTGAAGCTTTCTTT.

The chain couples TRBV7-3 to TRBJ2-7; 14 bases align to TRBD2. The ends lost 5 bases at V and 5 bases at J; junction bases unmatched: 11. Germline V gene sequence: CDR1 SGHTA, CDR2 FQGTGA. The length of the CDR3 is 17 residues. CDR3 protein: CASSPAGTSGSAHEQYF. In DNA form, the CDR3 reads TGTGCCAGCAGCCCAGCCGGGACTAGCGGGAGCGCTCACGAGCAGTACTTC.

This clonotype was detected ten times or more. The chain links TRBV5-1 to TRBJ2-7; no firm D call. The CDR3 has 14 amino acids. The V end lost 0 bases, the J end lost 4 bases, and 11 bases lay between the germline ends. CDR1 is SGHRS, CDR2 YFSETQ, per germline. The CDR3 coding sequence is TGCGCCAGCAGCTTGGCCTCCGGCAGTTACGAGCAGTACTTC. Translating gives CASSLASGSYEQYF.

At least ten counts were recorded for this clonotype. This sequence joins TRBV7-9 and TRBJ1-6, with TRBD1 as a possible D gene (5 bases). Trimming left V 3 bases short and J 10 bases short, with 16 bases between. This CDR3 spans 15 amino acids. Germline V gene sequence: CDR1 SEHNR, CDR2 FQNEAQ (reference sequence). In nucleotides, the CDR3 is TGTGCCAGCAGCTTCATTCAGGGAGGAGGCTCACCCCTCCACTTT. This encodes CASSFIQGGGSPLHF.